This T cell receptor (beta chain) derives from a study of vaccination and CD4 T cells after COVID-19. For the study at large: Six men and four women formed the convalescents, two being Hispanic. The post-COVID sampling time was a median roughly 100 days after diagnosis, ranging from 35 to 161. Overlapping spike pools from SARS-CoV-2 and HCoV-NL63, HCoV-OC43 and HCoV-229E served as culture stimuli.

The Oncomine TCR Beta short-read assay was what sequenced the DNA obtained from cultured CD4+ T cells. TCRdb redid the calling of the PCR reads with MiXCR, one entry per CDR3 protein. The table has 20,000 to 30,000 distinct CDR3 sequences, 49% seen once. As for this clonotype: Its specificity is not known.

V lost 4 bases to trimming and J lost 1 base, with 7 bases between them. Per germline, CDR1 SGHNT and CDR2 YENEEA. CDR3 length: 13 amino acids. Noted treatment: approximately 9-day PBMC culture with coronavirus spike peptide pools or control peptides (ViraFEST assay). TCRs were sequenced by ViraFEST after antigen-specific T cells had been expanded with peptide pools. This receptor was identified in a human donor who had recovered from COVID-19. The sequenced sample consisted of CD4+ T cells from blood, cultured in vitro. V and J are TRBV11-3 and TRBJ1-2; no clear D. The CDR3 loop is CASSSENNYGYTF. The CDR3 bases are TGTGCCAGCAGCTCAGAGAATAACTATGGCTACACCTTC.